One sample yielded the 25 T cell receptor beta chains listed below, sequenced in a study of CD8+ T cells in alopecia areata. Sequencing used cDNA as its template, made by extracting RNA and reverse transcribing it. Repertoires were generated with immunoSEQ multiplex PCR, while TCRdb's copy carries only in-frame clones and drops some. The profile shows fewer than 250,000 clones, approximately 52% of them singletons. This material consisted of CD4+ T cells sorted from blood, taken at week 0. These receptors were obtained from a human donor with alopecia areata.

Turning to this clone: The junction does not match germline at one end; this may be a read error. The chain recombines TRBV5-4 with TRBJ2-2; D is perhaps TRBD2 (7 bases). There are 15 residues in the CDR3. Germline-derived CDR1 and CDR2 are SGHNT and YYREEE (reference sequence). The CDR3 loop is CASSFGGADTGEPFF. The CDR3 DNA sequence: TGTGCCAGCAGCTTTGGGGGGGCCGACACCGGGGAGCCGTTTTTT. Full variable domain (remainder filled in from reference TRBV5-4 and TRBJ2-2): ETGVTQSPTHLIKTRGQQVTLRCSSQSGHNTVSWYQQALGQGPQFIFQYYREEENGRGNFPPRFSGLQFPNYSSELNVNALELDDSALYLCASSFGGADTGEPFFGEGSRLTVL.

With respect to this clone: The same CDR3 also results from other DNA sequences found in this sample. The chain recombines TRBV5-1 with TRBJ2-5; TRBD1 agrees at 10 bases. This CDR3 region has 13 residues. J gave up 4 bases and V 4 bases, and 1 base lay outside the gene matches. In germline, CDR1 is SGHRS, CDR2 YFSETQ. In DNA, the CDR3 is TGCGCCAGCAGCCGGGACAGGGGAGAGACCCAGTACTTC. It translates to CASSRDRGETQYF. The whole variable domain, remainder taken from reference TRBV5-1 and TRBJ2-5, is KAGVTQTPRYLIKTRGQQVTLSCSPISGHRSVSWYQQTPGQGLQFLFEYFSETQRNKGNFPGRFSGRQFSNSRSEMNVSTLELGDSALYLCASSRDRGETQYFGPGTRLLVL.

As to this clone: At the DNA level, this CDR3 is encoded by other sequences in the same sample as well. This chain uses TRBV29-1 with TRBJ2-7; D unresolved. CDR3 size: 12 residues. V gave up 2 bases and J gave up 0 bases, with 5 bases separating them. The germline gives CDR1 SQVTM, CDR2 ANQGSEA. This chain's CDR3 is CSVEYNSYEQYF. The CDR3, as DNA: TGCAGCGTTGAATACAACTCCTACGAGCAGTACTTC.

The chain links TRBV6-1 to TRBJ2-3; 9 bases line up with TRBD1. The CDR3 length is 14 residues. Germline values: CDR1 MNHNS, CDR2 SASEGT. Unmatched junction bases numbered 5, after V lost 8 bases and J lost 2 bases. This CDR3 reads CASSRDRVTDTQYF. The CDR3 region has the DNA TGTGCCAGCTCCCGGGACAGGGTCACAGATACGCAGTATTTT.

The V call is TRBV9, the J call TRBJ2-1, with 12 positions matching TRBD2. Germline V gene sequence: CDR1 SGDLS, CDR2 YYNGEE. J was trimmed by 3 bases and V by 3 bases; bases with no gene match: 1. CDR3 length: 15 amino acids. The CDR3 is CASSATSGGYNEQFF. CDR3 bases: TGTGCCAGCAGCGCGACTAGCGGGGGCTACAATGAGCAGTTCTTC. Drawing the rest from reference TRBV9 and TRBJ2-1, the complete variable domain is DSGVTQTPKHLITATGQRVTLRCSPRSGDLSVYWYQQSLDQGLQFLIQYYNGEERAKGNILERFSAQQFPDLHSELNLSSLELGDSALYFCASSATSGGYNEQFFGPGTRLTVL.

As DNA, the CDR3 is TGCAGCGTCGCGGGACTAGCGCACAATGAGCAGTTCTTC. This translates into CSVAGLAHNEQFF. J is TRBJ2-1 and V is TRBV29-1; 10 bases map to TRBD2. J was trimmed by 5 bases and V by 6 bases; bases with no gene match: 4. The CDR3 sequence is 13 residues long. The germline V gene has CDR1 SQVTM and CDR2 ANQGSEA.

This clone was recorded at least ten times. CDR3 DNA sequence: TGTGCCAGCAGCTCTGGACCTAAAGGGGCCAACGTCCTGACTTTC. Its translation is CASSSGPKGANVLTF. The chain recombines TRBV7-2 with TRBJ2-6; D is uncertain. CDR1 is SGHTA, CDR2 FQGNSA, per germline. V was clipped by 4 bases and J by 4 bases, with 11 bases between them. The CDR3 contains 15 residues.

V is TRBV9 and J is TRBJ1-2; D possibly corresponds to TRBD1 (6 bases). Per germline, CDR1 SGDLS and CDR2 YYNGEE. There are 11 residues in the CDR3. With 7 bases removed from V and 7 bases from J, the gap between germline ends came to 11 bases. The CDR3 DNA reads as TGTGCCAGCCTCTCCAGGGGTGGCTACACCTTC. The encoded protein is CASLSRGGYTF.

This clone showed up just a few times. The J gene is TRBJ2-3, the V gene TRBV7-3; TRBD2 matches at 8 bases. Germline values: CDR1 SGHTA, CDR2 FQGTGA. V dropped 4 bases and J dropped 8; count of bases not matched to a gene: 11. The CDR3 has 15 amino acids. The CDR3 sequence: CASSSQTGGQLTQYF. CDR3 in DNA: TGTGCCAGCAGCTCACAAACGGGGGGGCAACTTACGCAGTATTTT.

This chain links TRBV6-5 with TRBJ1-2; D is unresolved. This CDR3 contains 14 residues. Germline-derived CDR1 and CDR2 are MNHEY and SVGAGI. Trimming removed 1 base from V and 6 bases from J, with 12 bases in between. CDR3: CASSYLGSADGYTF. The CDR3 DNA reads as TGTGCCAGCAGTTACTTGGGCAGCGCCGATGGCTACACCTTC.

This clone was counted a few times. The chain is built from TRBV5-4 and TRBJ2-3, with D perhaps TRBD2 (6 bases). Germline assignment: CDR1 SGHNT and CDR2 YYREEE (reference sequence). The CDR3 spans 14 residues. V lost 2 bases and J lost 3, with 10 bases in between. The CDR3 spells CASSFGGSTDTQYF. For the CDR3, the DNA is TGTGCCAGCAGCTTCGGGGGTTCGACAGATACGCAGTATTTT.

V is TRBV7-2 and J is TRBJ2-7; possible D gene TRBD1, 5 bases. V lost 5 bases, J lost 4 bases, and 12 bases lay in between. The CDR3 spans 13 residues. CDR1 SGHTA and CDR2 FQGNSA come from the germline V gene. In DNA, the CDR3 is TGTGCCAGCAGCCGGCACAGGATGTACGAGCAGTACTTC. Its translation is CASSRHRMYEQYF.

This clone occurred many times. The chain recombines TRBV7-6 with TRBJ1-5, with D possibly being TRBD1 (5 bases). Trimming left V 1 base short and J 4 bases short, with 11 bases between. Germline-derived CDR1 and CDR2 are SGHVS and FNYEAQ. This CDR3 is 15 amino acids long. CDR3 DNA: TGTGCCAGCAGCTTAGATGAGGGGTTGAATCAGCCCCAGCATTTT. Translation: CASSLDEGLNQPQHF.

The chain joins TRBV9 to TRBJ2-7; 9 positions match TRBD1. Trimming cost V 4 bases and J 4 bases; bases outside gene matches: 9. The CDR3 sequence is 15 residues long. Germline-derived CDR1 and CDR2 are SGDLS and YYNGEE. In DNA form, the CDR3 reads TGTGCCAGCAGCCCTCGGGGACAGGGTTCTTACGAGCAGTACTTC. Translation gives CASSPRGQGSYEQYF.

The V gene is TRBV23-1, the J gene TRBJ2-4, with 10 positions matching TRBD2. TRBV23-1 is an open reading frame, and its role is uncertain. The J segment lost 7 bases and the V segment lost 3 bases, leaving 3 bases of the junction unmatched. The CDR3 covers 14 residues. The CDR3 sequence is CASSHWTSGNIQYF. CDR3 DNA: TGCGCCAGCAGTCACTGGACTAGCGGTAACATTCAGTACTTC.

The chain is built from TRBV19 and TRBJ1-5; 7 bases are a match to TRBD1. J was trimmed by 12 bases and V by 3 bases; bases with no gene match: 8. The germline V gene has CDR1 LNHDA and CDR2 SQIVND (reference sequence). The CDR3 consists of 13 residues. CDR3 loop: CASSITGAPSQHF. The CDR3 nucleotides are TGTGCCAGTAGTATCACAGGGGCACCTAGCCAGCATTTT.

In this sample, this clone turned up many times. The rearrangement joins TRBV18 to TRBJ2-5; 10 bases are shared with TRBD2. Trimming took 0 bases from V and 5 from J; bases not matched to a gene: 0. Germline CDR1 is KGHSH and CDR2 is LQKENI. CDR3 length: 14 amino acids. The CDR3 here is CASSPPTSGETQYF. Written as DNA, the CDR3 is TGTGCCAGCTCACCACCGACTAGCGGGGAGACCCAGTACTTC.

This rearrangement joins TRBV6-1 to TRBJ2-7, with 7 bases fitting TRBD2. J gave up 2 bases and V 5 bases, and 9 bases lay outside the gene matches. The CDR3 consists of 15 residues. Germline values: CDR1 MNHNS, CDR2 SASEGT. The CDR3: CASSPPRAGAYEQYF. The CDR3, as DNA: TGTGCCAGCAGTCCCCCCCGGGCGGGGGCCTACGAGCAGTACTTC.

The chain employs TRBV30 and TRBJ2-1; 10 bases line up with TRBD2. The CDR3 extends over 15 amino acids. With 3 bases clipped from V and 2 bases from J, the junction kept 4 bases outside the gene matches. Looked up from germline, CDR1 is GTSNPN and CDR2 is SVGIG (reference sequence). The CDR3 coding sequence is TGTGCCTGGAGGCTAGCGGGAGTGACCTACAATGAGCAGTTCTTC. This sequence encodes CAWRLAGVTYNEQFF.

The rearrangement links TRBV30 to TRBJ1-5, with 9 bases aligning to TRBD1. Germline assignment: CDR1 GTSNPN and CDR2 SVGIG (reference sequence). Germline trimming cut 2 bases from V and 4 bases from J; bases unmatched to any gene: 9. This CDR3 spans 16 amino acids. CDR3 region: CAWSYWGQGANQPQHF. The CDR3 DNA follows: TGTGCCTGGAGTTATTGGGGACAGGGCGCAAATCAGCCCCAGCATTTT. The full variable domain, with the rest looked up from reference TRBV30 and TRBJ1-5, is SQTIHQWPATLVQPVGSPLSLECTVEGTSNPNLYWYRQAAGRGLQLLFYSVGIGQISSEVPQNLSASRPQDRQFILSSKKLLLSDSGFYLCAWSYWGQGANQPQHFGDGTRLSIL.

The J gene is TRBJ1-1, the V gene TRBV6-5, with 7 bases identical to TRBD1. The germline V gene encodes CDR1 MNHEY and CDR2 SVGAGI. The ends lost 6 bases at V and 0 bases at J; junction bases unmatched: 4. This CDR3 is 14 amino acids long. CDR3 in amino acids: CASSPDRVNTEAFF. In DNA form, the CDR3 reads TGTGCCAGCAGCCCAGACAGGGTGAACACTGAAGCTTTCTTT.

The chain combines TRBV4-1 with TRBJ1-1; D possibly corresponds to TRBD1 (5 bases). The ends were cut back, 1 base at V and 4 bases at J, with 7 bases in the middle. Germline values: CDR1 MGHRA, CDR2 YSYEKL. This CDR3 contains 13 residues. The CDR3 here is CASSQGGITEAFF. CDR3 in DNA: TGCGCCAGCAGCCAAGGGGGGATCACTGAAGCTTTCTTT.

CDR3 nucleotides: TGTGCCAGCAGCCGGACAGGGTCCTACGAGCAGTACTTC. Its translation: CASSRTGSYEQYF. This chain uses TRBV7-3 with TRBJ2-7; TRBD1 matches at 8 bases. CDR1 and CDR2 from the germline V gene are SGHTA and FQGTGA. J lost 1 base, V lost 5 bases, and 1 base had no gene match. The CDR3 runs 13 residues. The whole variable domain, filled in from reference TRBV7-3 and TRBJ2-7, reads GAGVSQTPSNKVTEKGKYVELRCDPISGHTALYWYRQSLGQGPEFLIYFQGTGAADDSGLPNDRFFAVRPEGSVSTLKIQRTERGDSAVYLCASSRTGSYEQYFGPGTRLTVT.

This clone showed up just once. J is TRBJ2-7 and V is TRBV4-1; tentative D call: TRBD1 (6 bases). The CDR3 consists of 15 residues. Deletions cut 2 bases from V and 4 bases from J, with 15 bases between. Germline V lookup: CDR1 MGHRA, CDR2 YSYEKL. The DNA of the CDR3 is TGCGCCAGCAGCCAAACATTAAGCCAGGGGTACGAGCAGTACTTC. Protein sequence: CASSQTLSQGYEQYF.

V usage is TRBV29-1 and J usage is TRBJ1-2; 7 bases line up with TRBD1. The length of the CDR3 is 13 residues. The V and J ends lost 5 bases and 11 bases, in that order; junction bases with no gene match: 14. The germline CDR1 and CDR2 sequences are SQVTM and ANQGSEA. DNA of the CDR3: TGCAGCGTTCACGGACAGGACCGAAGGGCTTACACCTTC. Its protein product is CSVHGQDRRAYTF.